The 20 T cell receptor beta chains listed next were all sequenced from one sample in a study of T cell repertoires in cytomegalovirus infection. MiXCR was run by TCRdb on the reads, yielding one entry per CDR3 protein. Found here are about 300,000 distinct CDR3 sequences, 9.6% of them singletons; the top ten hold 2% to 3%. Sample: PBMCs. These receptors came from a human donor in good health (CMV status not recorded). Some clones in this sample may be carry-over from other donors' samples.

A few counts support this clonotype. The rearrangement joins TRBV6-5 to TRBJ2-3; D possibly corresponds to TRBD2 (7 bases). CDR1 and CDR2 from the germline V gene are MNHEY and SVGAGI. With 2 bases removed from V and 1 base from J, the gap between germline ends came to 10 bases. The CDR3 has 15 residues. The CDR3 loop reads CASSYAGARTDTQYF. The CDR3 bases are TGTGCCAGCAGTTACGCGGGGGCCCGCACAGATACGCAGTATTTT.

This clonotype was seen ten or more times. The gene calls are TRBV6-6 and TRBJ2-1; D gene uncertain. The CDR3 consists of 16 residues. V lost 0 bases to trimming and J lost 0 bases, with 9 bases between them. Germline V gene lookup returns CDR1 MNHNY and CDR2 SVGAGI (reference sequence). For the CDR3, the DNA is TGTGCCAGCAGTTACTCGGCCAGCCTCTCCTACAATGAGCAGTTCTTC. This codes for CASSYSASLSYNEQFF.

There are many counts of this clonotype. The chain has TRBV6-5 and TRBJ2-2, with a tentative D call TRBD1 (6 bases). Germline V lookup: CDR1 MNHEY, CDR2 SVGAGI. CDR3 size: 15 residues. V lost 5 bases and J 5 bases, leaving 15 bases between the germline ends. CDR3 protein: CASSPPDSRTGELFF. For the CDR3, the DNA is TGTGCCAGCAGTCCTCCGGACAGTCGTACCGGGGAGCTGTTTTTT.

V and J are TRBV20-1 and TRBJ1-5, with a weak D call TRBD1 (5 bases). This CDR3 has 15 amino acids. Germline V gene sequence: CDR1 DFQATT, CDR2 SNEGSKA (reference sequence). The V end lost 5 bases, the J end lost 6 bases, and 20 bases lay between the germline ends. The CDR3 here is CSAPSPGGGSQPQHF. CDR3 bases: TGCAGTGCTCCCTCCCCCGGGGGTGGCAGTCAGCCCCAGCATTTT.

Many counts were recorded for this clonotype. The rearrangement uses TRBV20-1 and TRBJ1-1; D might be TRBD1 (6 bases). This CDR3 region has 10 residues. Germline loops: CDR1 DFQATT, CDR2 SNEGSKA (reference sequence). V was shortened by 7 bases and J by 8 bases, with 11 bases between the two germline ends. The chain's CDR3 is CSVGTGEAFF. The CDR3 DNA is TGCAGTGTAGGAACAGGGGAAGCTTTCTTT.

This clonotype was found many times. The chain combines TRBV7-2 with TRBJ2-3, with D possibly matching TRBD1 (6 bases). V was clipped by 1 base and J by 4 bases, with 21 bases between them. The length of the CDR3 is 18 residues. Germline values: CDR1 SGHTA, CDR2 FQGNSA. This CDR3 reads CASSLGGYGTPRADTQYF. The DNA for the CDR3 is TGTGCCAGCAGCTTAGGCGGGTATGGGACACCTAGGGCAGATACGCAGTATTTT.

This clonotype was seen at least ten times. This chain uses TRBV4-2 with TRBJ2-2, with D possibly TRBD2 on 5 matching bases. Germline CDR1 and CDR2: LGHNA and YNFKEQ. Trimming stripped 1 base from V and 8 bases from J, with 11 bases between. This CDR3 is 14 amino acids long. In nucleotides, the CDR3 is TGTGCCAGCAGCCAAGCGGAGCGGTTAGGGGAGCTGTTTTTT. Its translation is CASSQAERLGELFF.

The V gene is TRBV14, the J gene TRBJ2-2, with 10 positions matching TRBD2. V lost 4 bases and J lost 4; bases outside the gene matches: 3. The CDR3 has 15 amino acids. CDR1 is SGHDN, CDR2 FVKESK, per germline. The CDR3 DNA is TGTGCCAGCAGCCTAACTAGCGGGGCCACCGGGGAGCTGTTTTTT. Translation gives CASSLTSGATGELFF.

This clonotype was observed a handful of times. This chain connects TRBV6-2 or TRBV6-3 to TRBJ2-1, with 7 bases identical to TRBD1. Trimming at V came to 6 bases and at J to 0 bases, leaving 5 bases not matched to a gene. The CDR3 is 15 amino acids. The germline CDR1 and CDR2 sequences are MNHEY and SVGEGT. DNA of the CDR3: TGTGCCAGCAGGAGGGACAGTAGCTCCTACAATGAGCAGTTCTTC. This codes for CASRRDSSSYNEQFF.

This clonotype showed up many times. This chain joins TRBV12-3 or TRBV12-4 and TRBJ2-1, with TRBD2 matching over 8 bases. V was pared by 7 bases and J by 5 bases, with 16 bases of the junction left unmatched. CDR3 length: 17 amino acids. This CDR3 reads CASTFPLGRGANNEQFF. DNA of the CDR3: TGTGCCAGCACTTTCCCCCTGGGGCGGGGGGCCAACAATGAGCAGTTCTTC.

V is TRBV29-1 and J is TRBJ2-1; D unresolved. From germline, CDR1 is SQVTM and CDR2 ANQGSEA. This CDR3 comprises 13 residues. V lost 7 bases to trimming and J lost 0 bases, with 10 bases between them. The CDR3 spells CSAAESSYNEQFF. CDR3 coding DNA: TGCAGCGCAGCAGAGAGCTCCTACAATGAGCAGTTCTTC.

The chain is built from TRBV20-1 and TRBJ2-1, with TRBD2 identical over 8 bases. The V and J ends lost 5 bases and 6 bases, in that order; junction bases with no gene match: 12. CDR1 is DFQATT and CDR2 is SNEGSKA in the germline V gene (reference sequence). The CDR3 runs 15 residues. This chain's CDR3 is CSAWIPGLDSNEQFF. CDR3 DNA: TGCAGTGCTTGGATTCCGGGACTAGACTCCAATGAGCAGTTCTTC.

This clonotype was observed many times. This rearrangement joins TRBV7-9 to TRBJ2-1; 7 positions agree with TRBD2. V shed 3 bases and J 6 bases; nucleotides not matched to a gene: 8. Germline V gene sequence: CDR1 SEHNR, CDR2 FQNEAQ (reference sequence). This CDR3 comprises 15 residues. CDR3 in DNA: TGTGCCAGCAGCTTCACTAGCGCTCCCCCCAATGAGCAGTTCTTC. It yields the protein CASSFTSAPPNEQFF. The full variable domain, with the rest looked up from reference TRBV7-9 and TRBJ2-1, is DTGVSQNPRHKITKRGQNVTFRCDPISEHNRLYWYRQTLGQGPEFLTYFQNEAQLEKSRLLSDRFSAERPKGSFSTLEIQRTEQGDSAMYLCASSFTSAPPNEQFFGPGTRLTVL.

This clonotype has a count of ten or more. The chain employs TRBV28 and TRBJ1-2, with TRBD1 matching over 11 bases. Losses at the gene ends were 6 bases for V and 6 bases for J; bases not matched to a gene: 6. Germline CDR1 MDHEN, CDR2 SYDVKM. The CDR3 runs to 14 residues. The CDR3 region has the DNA TGTGCCAGCAGCCTTGGACAGGGGGCGGATGGCTACACCTTC. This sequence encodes CASSLGQGADGYTF.

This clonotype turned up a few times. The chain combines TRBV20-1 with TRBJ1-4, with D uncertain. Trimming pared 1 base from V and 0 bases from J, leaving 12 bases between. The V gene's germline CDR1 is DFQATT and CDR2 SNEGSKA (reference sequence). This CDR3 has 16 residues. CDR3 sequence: CSARGGQLATNEKLFF. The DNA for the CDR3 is TGCAGTGCTAGAGGAGGGCAGCTCGCAACTAATGAAAAACTGTTTTTT.

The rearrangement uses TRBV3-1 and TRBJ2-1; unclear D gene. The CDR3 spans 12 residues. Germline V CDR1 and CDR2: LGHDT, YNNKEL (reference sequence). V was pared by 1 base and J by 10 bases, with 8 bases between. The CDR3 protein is CASSQGAYEQFF. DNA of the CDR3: TGTGCCAGCAGCCAAGGTGCTTACGAGCAGTTCTTC.

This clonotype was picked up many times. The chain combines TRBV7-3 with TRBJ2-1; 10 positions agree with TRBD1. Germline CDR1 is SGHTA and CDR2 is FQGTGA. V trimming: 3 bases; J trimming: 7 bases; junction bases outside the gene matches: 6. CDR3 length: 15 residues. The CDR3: CASSFPGQGRNEQFF. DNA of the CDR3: TGTGCCAGCAGCTTCCCGGGACAGGGGAGAAATGAGCAGTTCTTC.

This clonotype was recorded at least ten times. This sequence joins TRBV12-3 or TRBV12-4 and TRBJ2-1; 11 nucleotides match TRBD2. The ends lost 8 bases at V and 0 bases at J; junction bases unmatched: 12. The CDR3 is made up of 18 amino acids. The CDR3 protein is CASSPSGGLISSYNEQFF. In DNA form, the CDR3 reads TGTGCCAGCTCTCCTAGCGGGGGGCTCATAAGCTCCTACAATGAGCAGTTCTTC.

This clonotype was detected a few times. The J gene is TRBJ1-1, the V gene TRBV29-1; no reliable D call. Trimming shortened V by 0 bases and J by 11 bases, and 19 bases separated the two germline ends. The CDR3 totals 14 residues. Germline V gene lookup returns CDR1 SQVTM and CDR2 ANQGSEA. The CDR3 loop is CSVEERNVRARAFF. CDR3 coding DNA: TGCAGCGTTGAAGAGCGAAATGTACGGGCGAGGGCTTTCTTT.

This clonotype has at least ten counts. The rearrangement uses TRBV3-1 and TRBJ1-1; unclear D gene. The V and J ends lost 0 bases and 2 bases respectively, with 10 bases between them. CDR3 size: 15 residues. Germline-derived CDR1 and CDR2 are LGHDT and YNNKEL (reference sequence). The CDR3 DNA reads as TGTGCCAGCAGCCAAGAACGGCAGATAAACACTGAAGCTTTCTTT. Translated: CASSQERQINTEAFF.